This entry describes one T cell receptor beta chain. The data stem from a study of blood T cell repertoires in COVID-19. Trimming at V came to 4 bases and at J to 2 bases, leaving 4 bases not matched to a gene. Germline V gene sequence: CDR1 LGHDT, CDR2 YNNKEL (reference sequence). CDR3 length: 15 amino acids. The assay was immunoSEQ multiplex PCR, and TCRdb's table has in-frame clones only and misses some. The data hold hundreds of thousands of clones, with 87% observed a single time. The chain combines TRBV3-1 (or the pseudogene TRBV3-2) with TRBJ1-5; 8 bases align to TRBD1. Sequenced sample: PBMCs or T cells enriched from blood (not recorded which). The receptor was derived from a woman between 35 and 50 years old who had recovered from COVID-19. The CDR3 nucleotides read TGTGCCAGCAGCCCGGGACAGGCTGGCAATCAGCCCCAGCATTTT. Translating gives CASSPGQAGNQPQHF.